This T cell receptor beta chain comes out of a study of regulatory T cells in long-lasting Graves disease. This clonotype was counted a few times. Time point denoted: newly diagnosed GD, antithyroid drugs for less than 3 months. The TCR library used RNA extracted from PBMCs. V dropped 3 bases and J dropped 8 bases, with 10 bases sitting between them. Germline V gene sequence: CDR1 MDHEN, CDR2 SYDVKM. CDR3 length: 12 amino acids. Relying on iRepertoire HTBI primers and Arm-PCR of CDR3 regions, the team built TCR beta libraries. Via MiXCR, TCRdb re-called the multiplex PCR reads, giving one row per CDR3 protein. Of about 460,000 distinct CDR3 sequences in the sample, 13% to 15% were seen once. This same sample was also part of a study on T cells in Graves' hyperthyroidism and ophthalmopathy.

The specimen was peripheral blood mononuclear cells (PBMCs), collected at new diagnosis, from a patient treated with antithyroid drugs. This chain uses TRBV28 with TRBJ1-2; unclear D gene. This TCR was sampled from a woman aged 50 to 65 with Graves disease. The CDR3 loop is CASSFTGWGYTF. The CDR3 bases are TGTGCCAGCAGTTTTACGGGGTGGGGCTACACCTTC.